The T cell receptor (beta chain) under discussion was sequenced for a study of blood T cell repertoires in COVID-19. CDR3 size: 14 residues. Germline CDR1 is GTSNPN and CDR2 is SVGIG (reference sequence). V trimming: 1 base; J trimming: 6 bases; junction bases outside the gene matches: 7. Clones were read by immunoSEQ multiplex PCR, and TCRdb kept only the in-frame ones, dropping some. The table lists under 100,000 clones, around 82% of them singletons, with 15% to 20% in the top ten. The genes are TRBV30 and TRBJ1-2; 8 bases line up with TRBD1. Sequences were obtained from peripheral blood. This sequence was found in an older woman with acute or convalescent COVID-19. The CDR3 here is CAWSADRGLNGYTF. DNA for the CDR3: TGTGCCTGGAGTGCCGACAGGGGTTTGAATGGCTACACCTTC.